This T cell receptor (beta chain) originates from a study of blood T cell repertoires in COVID-19. Background on the study: Acute and convalescent COVID-19 samples came from the United States, Italy and Spain. Sources were T cells, B-cell-depleted T cells, or PBMCs; the material itself was cDNA or gDNA.

Ages ranged from about 18 to 89 years, with residence in about two dozen US areas. Original analysis: Estimated nucleated cell counts came from reference gene primer amplification. Sequencing was performed with immunoSEQ multiplex PCR; in TCRdb, only in-frame clones are kept and a portion is missing. From that table come the V and J calls and clone size; the DNA was used to work out D and trimming. The sample has about 180,000 clones; 85% to 90% are singletons. Germline V gives CDR1 LNHDA, CDR2 SQIVND (reference sequence). The CDR3 is made up of 14 amino acids. Trimming took 4 bases from V and 0 from J, leaving 9 bases between them.

The sequenced material came from PBMCs or T cells enriched from blood (not recorded which). V and J are TRBV19 and TRBJ1-1, with a weak D call TRBD1 (5 bases). The sequence was obtained from a man aged 35-49 years who had recovered from COVID-19. Here the CDR3 reads CASSKGQMNTEAFF. The CDR3 DNA reads TGTGCCAGTAGTAAGGGGCAGATGAACACTGAAGCTTTCTTT.